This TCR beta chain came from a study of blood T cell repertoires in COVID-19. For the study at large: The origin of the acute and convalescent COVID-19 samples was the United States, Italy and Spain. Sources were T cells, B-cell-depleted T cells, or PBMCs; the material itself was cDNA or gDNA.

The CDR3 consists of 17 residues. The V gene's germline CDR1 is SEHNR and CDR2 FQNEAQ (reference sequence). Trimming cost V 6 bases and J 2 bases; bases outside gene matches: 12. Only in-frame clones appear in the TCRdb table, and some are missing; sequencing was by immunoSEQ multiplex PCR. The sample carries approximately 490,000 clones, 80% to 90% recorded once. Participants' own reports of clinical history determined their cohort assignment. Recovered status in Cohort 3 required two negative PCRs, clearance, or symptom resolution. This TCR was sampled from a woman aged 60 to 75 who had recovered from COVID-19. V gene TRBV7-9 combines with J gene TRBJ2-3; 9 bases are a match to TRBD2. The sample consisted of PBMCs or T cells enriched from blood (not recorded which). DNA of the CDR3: TGTGCCAGCAGAGAGCCCCTGGCTAGCGGGGTCACAGATACGCAGTATTTT. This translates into CASREPLASGVTDTQYF. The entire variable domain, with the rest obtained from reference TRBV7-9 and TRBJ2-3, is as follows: DTGVSQNPRHKITKRGQNVTFRCDPISEHNRLYWYRQTLGQGPEFLTYFQNEAQLEKSRLLSDRFSAERPKGSFSTLEIQRTEQGDSAMYLCASREPLASGVTDTQYFGPGTRLTVL.